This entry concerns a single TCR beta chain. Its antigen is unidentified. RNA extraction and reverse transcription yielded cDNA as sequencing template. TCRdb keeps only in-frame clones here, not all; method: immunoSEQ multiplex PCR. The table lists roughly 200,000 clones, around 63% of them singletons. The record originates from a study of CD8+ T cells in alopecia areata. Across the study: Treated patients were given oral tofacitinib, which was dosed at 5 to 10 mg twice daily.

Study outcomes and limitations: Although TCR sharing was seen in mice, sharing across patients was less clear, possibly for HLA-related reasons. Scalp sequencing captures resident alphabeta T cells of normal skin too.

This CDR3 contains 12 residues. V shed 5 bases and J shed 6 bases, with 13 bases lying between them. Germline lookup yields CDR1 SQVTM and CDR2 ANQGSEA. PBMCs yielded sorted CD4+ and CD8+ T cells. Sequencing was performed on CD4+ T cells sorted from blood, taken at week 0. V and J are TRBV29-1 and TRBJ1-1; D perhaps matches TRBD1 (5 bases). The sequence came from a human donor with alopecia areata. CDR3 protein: CSVIQRGSEAFF. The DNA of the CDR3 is TGCAGCGTTATACAGAGGGGATCTGAAGCTTTCTTT.